The 4 T cell receptor beta chains below all came from one sample that was sequenced in a study of T cell changes during pregnancy in multiple sclerosis. The table came from immunoSEQ multiplex PCR; TCRdb's copy has only in-frame clones and leaves some out. Here the sample spans around 36,000 clones, around nine tenths being singletons. The specimen was CD8+ T cells from peripheral blood mononuclear cells, collected before pregnancy. These receptors were taken from a female donor with multiple sclerosis, enrolled in a pregnancy study.

A note on this clone: The junction and the germline gene differ at one end; a read error may be behind it. The chain employs TRBV7-7 and TRBJ2-5; D not resolved. The length of the CDR3 is 15 residues. Germline values: CDR1 SSHAT, CDR2 FNYEAQ (reference sequence). The CDR3 sequence is CASSREVRSGETQYF. The CDR3 DNA is TGTGCTAGCAGCCGAGAAGTCAGGTCTGGGGAGACCCAGTACTTC.

The rearrangement uses TRBV7-9 and TRBJ1-1; D not resolved. Between the trimmed V and J ends, which lost 1 base and 4 bases, there was a span of 10 bases. Germline CDR1 reads SEHNR; CDR2 reads FQNEAQ (reference sequence). This CDR3 is built from 14 residues. In nucleotides, the CDR3 is TGTGCCAGCAGCTTAGTCGATCGGAGCACTGAAGCTTTCTTT. This codes for CASSLVDRSTEAFF.

The chain combines TRBV7-8 with TRBJ1-4; 9 positions match TRBD1. The ends lost 6 bases at V and 5 bases at J; junction bases unmatched: 4. This CDR3 spans 14 amino acids. CDR1 is SGHVS and CDR2 is FQNEAQ in the germline V gene. CDR3 in amino acids: CASRSGTGNEKLFF. For the CDR3, the DNA is TGTGCCAGCAGGTCTGGGACAGGGAATGAAAAACTGTTTTTT. Drawing the rest from reference TRBV7-8 and TRBJ1-4, the complete variable domain is GAGVSQSPRYKVAKRGQDVALRCDPISGHVSLFWYQQALGQGPEFLTYFQNEAQLDKSGLPSDRFFAERPEGSVSTLKIQRTQQEDSAVYLCASRSGTGNEKLFFGSGTQLSVL.

This chain links TRBV27 with TRBJ1-2, with TRBD1 matching 9 bases. This CDR3 is 15 amino acids long. Trimming cost V 6 bases and J 7 bases; bases outside gene matches: 12. Germline loops: CDR1 MNHEY, CDR2 SMNVEV (reference sequence). For the CDR3, the DNA is TGTGCCAGCAGCCTGAACCGGGACAGGGAGAGTGGCTACACCTTC. It codes for CASSLNRDRESGYTF.